The T cell receptor beta chain under discussion was sequenced for a study of blood T cells in healthy people across ages. Overall study findings and caveats: CMV status of donors was not determined, possibly confounding expanded clonotype changes.

This clonotype was observed at least ten times. Its specificity is unknown. A second PCR, run for about 6 to 12 cycles, used a sample-barcoded 5' primer plus a J-beta primer mix. TCRdb reprocessed the 5' RACE reads with MiXCR, giving one entry per CDR3 protein. This sample has approximately 780,000 distinct CDR3 sequences; about a quarter occur once, and the top ten carry approximately 2.9%. Per germline, CDR1 DFQATT and CDR2 SNEGSKA (reference sequence). The CDR3 is made up of 13 amino acids. The germline V and J ends were trimmed by 0 bases and 5 bases, with 10 bases remaining between them. The sample also formed part of further work on T cells of mothers and their children. That report notes: Related and unrelated pairs show similar thymic shaping of TCR recombination output.

The TCR originated in a boy under 18 in good health. The chain combines TRBV20-1 with TRBJ2-5; the D is unclear. The sample comprised blood. DNA of the CDR3: TGCAGTGCTAGAGACTCTTACTACGAGACCCAGTACTTC. The encoded protein is CSARDSYYETQYF.